This T cell receptor (beta chain) was identified during a study of control samples from healthy donors and cancer patients (dated by TCRdb to 2020 to 2021). CDR1 and CDR2 are read off the germline V gene as SGHVS and FQNEAQ. The CDR3 runs 14 amino acids, cysteine and phenylalanine included. The entry retains the CDR3 DNA only, 42 bases that are in frame from base 1. The germline ends are 12 bases apart after V is trimmed by 1 base and J by 6 bases. This clone was observed a single time. Its binding antigen is unknown. There are no base qualities to consult, and no much larger clone falls within one base. The library relied on the immunoSEQ multiplex PCR assay. Imported from immuneACCESS, the table was reduced by TCRdb to in-frame sequences with V and J called. These copies leave out some clones; in studies compared against another copy, an unresolved V gene accounts for under half, and the cause of the remainder is not known. The table for this sample lists 150,000 to 200,000 clones; 90% of them were counted only once. The top ten hold 1.4% of the sample.

The sequencing sample was made of blood. The rearranged chain carries TRBV7-8 and TRBJ1-2, and perhaps TRBD1 as D gene, on 6 matching bases. The origin of this receptor is a woman between 45 and 60 years old in good health. The DNA sequence is given as TGTGCCAGCAGCTTAGACCAGGGGAGAGATGGCTACACCTTC. The encoded protein is CASSLDQGRDGYTF.